This T cell receptor beta chain was captured in a study of T cells in pancreatic ductal adenocarcinoma. Notes on the study in general: Tumor and blood clonality did not differ significantly, about 0.11 versus 0.066. Blood had more productive templates and 8 to 9.5-fold more unique clonotypes than tumor. Results skew toward the minority of patients with early-stage disease. Enrichment of CD45RO+ effector over naive T cells in tumors may bias clonality.

Of note for this clone: Its target is not known.

There are 17 residues in the CDR3. With 8 bases removed from V and 4 bases from J, the gap between germline ends came to 24 bases. Per germline, CDR1 MDHEN and CDR2 SYDVKM. The selected patients with pancreatic ductal adenocarcinoma had surgery but no neoadjuvant therapy. Assay: immunoSEQ multiplex PCR; the TCRdb copy retains only in-frame clones and omits some. In the table there are over 90,000 clones, over 90% of which are singletons. The chain carries TRBV28 and TRBJ2-4, with D maybe TRBD2 (6 bases). The source of this sequence is a human donor with pancreatic ductal adenocarcinoma. The sample was PBMCs. The CDR3 bases are TGTGCCAGCGGGCCGGGGGATGAGGTGGGGTCGAAAAACATTCAGTACTTC. This encodes CASGPGDEVGSKNIQYF.